A selection of T cell receptor beta chains follows, all from one sample in a study of blood T cell repertoires in COVID-19. Profiling relied on immunoSEQ multiplex PCR, and the TCRdb table lists in-frame clones only, not all of them. This sample yields roughly 23,000 clones, of which 85% to 90% are seen a single time; about 25% belongs to the top ten. Material: peripheral blood. Receptor source: a man in his sixties or seventies with COVID-19, enrolled during active disease. The CDR3 runs from the conserved cysteine through the conserved F or W. The order of the fields is V gene, D gene, clone size, J gene, CDR3 protein, CDR3 DNA. The D gene is left open where the match is weak. Part of the rows lack a size; the others show once, few, many or a class for expanded clones.

v_call: TRBV18; d_call: TRBD2; clone_size: -; j_call: TRBJ2-3; cdr3_aa: CASSPLTLRGGSKTDTQYF; cdr3_nt: TGTGCCAGCTCACCACTAACCCTACGAGGCGGGAGCAAGACAGATACGCAGTATTTT
v_call: TRBV5-1; d_call: -; clone_size: -; j_call: TRBJ1-1; cdr3_aa: CASSLDPVTEAFF; cdr3_nt: TGCGCCAGCAGCTTGGATCCGGTCACTGAAGCTTTCTTT
v_call: TRBV5-8; d_call: -; clone_size: -; j_call: TRBJ1-5; cdr3_aa: CASSLAAGWYQPQHF; cdr3_nt: TGTGCCAGCAGCTTGGCCGCAGGGTGGTATCAGCCCCAGCATTTT
v_call: TRBV6-5; d_call: TRBD2; clone_size: once; j_call: TRBJ2-3; cdr3_aa: CASSYQAGVRDTQYF; cdr3_nt: TGTGCCAGCAGTTACCAGGCGGGAGTGAGGGATACGCAGTATTTT
v_call: TRBV18; d_call: TRBD2; clone_size: once; j_call: TRBJ2-3; cdr3_aa: CASSPYTTSGGADTQYF; cdr3_nt: TGTGCCAGCTCACCATATACCACTAGCGGGGGGGCCGATACGCAGTATTTT
v_call: TRBV18; d_call: -; clone_size: -; j_call: TRBJ2-1; cdr3_aa: CASSPVGTINSYNEQFF; cdr3_nt: TGTGCCAGCTCCCCCGTCGGGACAATCAACTCCTACAATGAGCAGTTCTTC
v_call: TRBV5-1; d_call: TRBD2; clone_size: -; j_call: TRBJ2-5; cdr3_aa: CASSVPGLAAETQYF; cdr3_nt: TGCGCCAGCAGCGTTCCGGGACTAGCGGCTGAGACCCAGTACTTC
v_call: TRBV5-1; d_call: -; clone_size: -; j_call: TRBJ2-3; cdr3_aa: CASSLFPSGTDTQYF; cdr3_nt: TGCGCCAGCAGCTTGTTCCCTAGCGGCACAGATACGCAGTATTTT
v_call: TRBV7-6; d_call: -; clone_size: -; j_call: TRBJ2-2; cdr3_aa: CASSFRTGELFF; cdr3_nt: TGTGCCAGCAGCTTCCGCACCGGGGAGCTGTTTTTT
v_call: TRBV18; d_call: TRBD1; clone_size: few; j_call: TRBJ2-2; cdr3_aa: CASSPDRAGSTGELFF; cdr3_nt: TGTGCCAGCTCACCCGACAGGGCCGGTAGCACCGGGGAGCTGTTTTTT
v_call: TRBV5-1; d_call: TRBD1; clone_size: -; j_call: TRBJ2-1; cdr3_aa: CASSYSNRGLIDEQFF; cdr3_nt: TGCGCCAGCAGCTACAGTAACAGGGGGTTAATCGATGAGCAGTTCTTC
v_call: TRBV3-1/TRBV3-2; d_call: TRBD1; clone_size: -; j_call: TRBJ1-6; cdr3_aa: CASSRQGGMTPLHF; cdr3_nt: TGTGCCAGCAGCCGACAGGGGGGAATGACACCCCTCCACTTT
v_call: TRBV6-1; d_call: TRBD2; clone_size: -; j_call: TRBJ2-1; cdr3_aa: CASSDEASGGVRQYNEQFF; cdr3_nt: TGTGCCAGCAGTGACGAGGCTAGCGGGGGTGTGAGACAATACAATGAGCAGTTCTTC
v_call: TRBV5-6; d_call: -; clone_size: -; j_call: TRBJ2-7; cdr3_aa: CASSKGNRYEQYF; cdr3_nt: TGTGCCAGCAGCAAAGGGAACAGGTACGAGCAGTACTTC
v_call: TRBV10-2; d_call: -; clone_size: -; j_call: TRBJ1-5; cdr3_aa: CASSDTGFNQPQHF; cdr3_nt: TGCGCCAGCAGTGATACCGGGTTCAATCAGCCCCAGCATTTT
v_call: TRBV5-1; d_call: TRBD2; clone_size: -; j_call: TRBJ2-5; cdr3_aa: CASSLGTFGRGETQYF; cdr3_nt: TGCGCCAGCAGCCTTGGGACATTCGGGAGGGGAGAGACCCAGTACTTC
v_call: TRBV7-2; d_call: -; clone_size: -; j_call: TRBJ1-1; cdr3_aa: CASTLLSQVNTEAFF; cdr3_nt: TGTGCCAGCACCCTTCTCTCACAAGTTAACACTGAAGCTTTCTTT
v_call: TRBV12-3/TRBV12-4; d_call: -; clone_size: -; j_call: TRBJ2-7; cdr3_aa: CASSFGGSYEQYF; cdr3_nt: TGTGCCAGCAGTTTCGGCGGGTCCTACGAGCAGTACTTC
v_call: TRBV18; d_call: TRBD1; clone_size: -; j_call: TRBJ1-4; cdr3_aa: CASSLTGGLYEKLFF; cdr3_nt: TGTGCCAGCTCACTTACAGGGGGCCTGTATGAAAAACTGTTTTTT
v_call: TRBV24-1; d_call: -; clone_size: -; j_call: TRBJ2-7; cdr3_aa: CATSDTDWGEQYF; cdr3_nt: TGTGCCACCAGTGACACGGACTGGGGCGAGCAGTACTTC
v_call: TRBV19; d_call: -; clone_size: -; j_call: TRBJ2-7; cdr3_aa: CASSISRQPSYEQYF; cdr3_nt: TGTGCCAGTAGTATAAGCAGACAGCCATCCTACGAGCAGTACTTC
v_call: TRBV7-2; d_call: TRBD2; clone_size: once; j_call: TRBJ2-1; cdr3_aa: CASSFGLAGGREQFF; cdr3_nt: TGTGCCAGCAGCTTCGGACTAGCGGGGGGGAGGGAGCAGTTCTTC
v_call: TRBV30; d_call: -; clone_size: -; j_call: TRBJ1-3; cdr3_aa: CAWSVSFSGNTIYF; cdr3_nt: TGTGCCTGGAGTGTTTCCTTCTCTGGAAACACCATATATTTT
v_call: TRBV19; d_call: TRBD2; clone_size: once; j_call: TRBJ2-1; cdr3_aa: CASSILAGGHNEQFF; cdr3_nt: TGTGCCAGTAGTATACTAGCGGGAGGGCACAATGAGCAGTTCTTC
v_call: TRBV19; d_call: -; clone_size: -; j_call: TRBJ1-4; cdr3_aa: CASAGWGTSTNEKLFF; cdr3_nt: TGTGCCAGCGCCGGGTGGGGGACTTCAACTAATGAAAAACTGTTTTTT
v_call: TRBV19; d_call: -; clone_size: -; j_call: TRBJ1-2; cdr3_aa: CASGGRIDYGYTF; cdr3_nt: TGTGCCAGTGGGGGGAGGATCGACTATGGCTACACCTTC
v_call: TRBV4-1; d_call: TRBD2; clone_size: -; j_call: TRBJ2-1; cdr3_aa: CASSHLDMGLARNEQFF; cdr3_nt: TGCGCCAGCAGCCACCTAGATATGGGACTAGCACGCAATGAGCAGTTCTTC
v_call: TRBV27; d_call: TRBD1; clone_size: -; j_call: TRBJ1-4; cdr3_aa: CASSWGQGLNQKLFF; cdr3_nt: TGTGCCAGCAGTTGGGGACAGGGCCTTAATCAAAAACTGTTTTTT
v_call: TRBV5-1; d_call: TRBD2; clone_size: -; j_call: TRBJ2-1; cdr3_aa: CASSLEAGFYNEQFF; cdr3_nt: TGCGCCAGCAGCTTGGAAGCGGGGTTCTACAATGAGCAGTTCTTC
v_call: TRBV29-1; d_call: TRBD2; clone_size: -; j_call: TRBJ2-5; cdr3_aa: CSVAGRTYYYRYQETQYF; cdr3_nt: TGCAGCGTAGCCGGGAGGACCTATTACTACAGATACCAAGAGACCCAGTACTTC
v_call: TRBV7-2; d_call: -; clone_size: -; j_call: TRBJ1-2; cdr3_aa: CASSLAAGGLNYGYTF; cdr3_nt: TGTGCCAGCAGCTTAGCGGCTGGGGGCCTTAACTATGGCTACACCTTC
v_call: TRBV3-1/TRBV3-2; d_call: TRBD1; clone_size: -; j_call: TRBJ1-5; cdr3_aa: CASSQVRTGRGSQPQHF; cdr3_nt: TGTGCCAGCAGCCAAGTCCGGACAGGGAGAGGAAGTCAGCCCCAGCATTTT
v_call: TRBV19; d_call: -; clone_size: -; j_call: TRBJ1-5; cdr3_aa: CASDPGLSSNQPQHF; cdr3_nt: TGTGCCAGCGACCCGGGACTCTCTAGCAATCAGCCCCAGCATTTT
v_call: TRBV12-5; d_call: TRBD1; clone_size: -; j_call: TRBJ2-5; cdr3_aa: CASGSQDRGGETQYF; cdr3_nt: TGTGCTAGTGGTTCTCAGGACAGGGGGGGAGAGACCCAGTACTTC
v_call: TRBV7-2; d_call: TRBD2; clone_size: -; j_call: TRBJ2-1; cdr3_aa: CASGIGTSGSNEQFF; cdr3_nt: TGTGCCAGCGGAATCGGGACTAGCGGGAGCAATGAGCAGTTCTTC
v_call: TRBV27; d_call: -; clone_size: -; j_call: TRBJ2-5; cdr3_aa: CASSPNVRGETQYF; cdr3_nt: TGTGCCAGCAGTCCCAATGTAAGGGGAGAGACCCAGTACTTC
v_call: TRBV9; d_call: TRBD2; clone_size: -; j_call: TRBJ2-5; cdr3_aa: CASSVGGGLAGGETQYF; cdr3_nt: TGTGCCAGCAGCGTAGGAGGGGGGCTAGCGGGAGGAGAGACCCAGTACTTC
v_call: TRBV2; d_call: TRBD1; clone_size: -; j_call: TRBJ2-3; cdr3_aa: CASSVRQGDTDTQYF; cdr3_nt: TGTGCCAGCAGCGTTAGACAGGGGGACACAGATACGCAGTATTTT
v_call: TRBV6-5; d_call: TRBD2; clone_size: -; j_call: TRBJ2-7; cdr3_aa: CASSLAGGPRNEQYF; cdr3_nt: TGTGCCAGCTCACTAGCGGGAGGGCCAAGGAACGAGCAGTACTTC
v_call: TRBV19; d_call: -; clone_size: -; j_call: TRBJ1-5; cdr3_aa: CASSIDTGNQPQHF; cdr3_nt: TGTGCCAGTAGTATAGATACGGGCAATCAGCCCCAGCATTTT
v_call: TRBV10-3; d_call: -; clone_size: -; j_call: TRBJ2-7; cdr3_aa: CAISGPRYEQYF; cdr3_nt: TGTGCCATCAGTGGTCCGCGTTACGAGCAGTACTTC
v_call: TRBV28; d_call: -; clone_size: -; j_call: TRBJ1-2; cdr3_aa: CASRRGGAGGYTF; cdr3_nt: TGTGCCAGCAGAAGGGGGGGCGCTGGTGGCTACACCTTC
v_call: TRBV27; d_call: -; clone_size: -; j_call: TRBJ1-2; cdr3_aa: CASSPRAGGRGYTF; cdr3_nt: TGTGCCAGCAGTCCCCGGGCGGGGGGCCGGGGCTACACCTTC
v_call: TRBV25-1; d_call: TRBD2; clone_size: once; j_call: TRBJ2-3; cdr3_aa: CASSELAGERTDTQYF; cdr3_nt: TGTGCCAGCAGTGAGCTAGCGGGAGAGCGCACAGATACGCAGTATTTT